Here is one TCR beta chain with its context. This clonotype turned up a few times. No cognate antigen has been identified for it. No per-base quality is available; no much larger clone lies one base away. This record comes from a study of type 1 regulatory T cells (dated by TCRdb to about 2021). Study-level background: The study characterized an in vitro protocol that generated a Tr1-enriched, alloantigen-specific CD4 T cell product named T-allo10. T-allo10 was being evaluated clinically in patients with hematological malignancies who were receiving allogeneic hematopoietic stem cell transplantation.

The data were produced on an Illumina MiSeq. TCRdb reprocessed the public reads (quality trimming at Q25 with fastp, clone calling with MiXCR) and kept in-frame beta chains. Every entry covers one CDR3 protein and lists the most common genes and DNA from its rows. The sample records approximately 100,000 distinct CDR3 sequences, roughly 30% of which are singletons. The ten largest clones represent around 2.3% of the sample. This TCR was sampled from a human donor in good health. The sample consisted of CD4+ T cells, either the whole sample or a sorted fraction (not recorded which).

The CDR3 loop reads CASSLFLLRTGGDYEQYF. The DNA reads as follows: TGTGCCAGCAGCTTATTCTTGCTGAGGACAGGGGGCGACTACGAGCAGTACTTC. Here the chain combines TRBV11-2 and TRBJ2-7, with TRBD1 identical over 11 junction bases. The CDR1 and CDR2 encoded by the germline V gene are SGHAT and FQNNGV. From cysteine to phenylalanine, the CDR3 is 18 amino acids long. CDR3 DNA is the only sequence kept; it has 54 bases, read in frame from the first base. V loses 2 bases at its end and J loses 3 bases; junction bases beyond the gene matches: 12.